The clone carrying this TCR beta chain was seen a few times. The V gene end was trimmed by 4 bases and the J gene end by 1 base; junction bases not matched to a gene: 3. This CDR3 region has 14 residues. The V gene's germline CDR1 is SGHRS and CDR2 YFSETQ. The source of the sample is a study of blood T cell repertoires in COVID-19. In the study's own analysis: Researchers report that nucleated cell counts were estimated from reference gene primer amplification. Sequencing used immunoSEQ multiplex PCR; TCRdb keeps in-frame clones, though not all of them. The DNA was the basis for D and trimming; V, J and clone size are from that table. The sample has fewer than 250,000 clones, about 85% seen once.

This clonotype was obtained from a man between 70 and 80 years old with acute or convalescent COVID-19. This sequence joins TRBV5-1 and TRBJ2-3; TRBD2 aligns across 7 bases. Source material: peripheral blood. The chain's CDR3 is CASSPAGGTDTQYF. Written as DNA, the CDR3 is TGCGCCAGCAGCCCGGCGGGGGGCACAGATACGCAGTATTTT.